The 2 T cell receptor beta chains presented below share a single source sample, sequenced in a study of beta chain features in type 1 diabetes. Reverse transcribing all isolated RNA meant expressed TCRB transcripts were sequenced. Profiled with immunoSEQ multiplex PCR; TCRdb holds only in-frame clones, not every one. This sample has some 900,000 clones, with roughly 15% found just once. The sample consisted of naive CD4+ T cells from blood. Source of these receptors: a woman aged 18 to 35 in good health.

This clone has a handful of counts. V gene TRBV5-4 combines with J gene TRBJ2-1; TRBD1 or TRBD2 may be the D gene (5 bases each). The CDR3 is made up of 14 amino acids. Germline lookup yields CDR1 SGHNT and CDR2 YYREEE (reference sequence). Trimming removed 4 bases from V and 7 bases from J, with 15 bases in between. This CDR3 reads CASSPGPRSNEQFF. In nucleotides, the CDR3 is TGTGCCAGCAGCCCGGGACCCCGGTCAAATGAGCAGTTCTTC.

The chain recombines TRBV2 with TRBJ1-4, with D uncertain. The germline V gene encodes CDR1 SNHLY and CDR2 FYNNEI. The CDR3 covers 13 residues. V shed 7 bases and J shed 8 bases, with 14 bases lying between them. CDR3 nucleotides: TGTGCCAGCAAGATTATGGGGTCCGAAAAACTGTTTTTT. It codes for CASKIMGSEKLFF.